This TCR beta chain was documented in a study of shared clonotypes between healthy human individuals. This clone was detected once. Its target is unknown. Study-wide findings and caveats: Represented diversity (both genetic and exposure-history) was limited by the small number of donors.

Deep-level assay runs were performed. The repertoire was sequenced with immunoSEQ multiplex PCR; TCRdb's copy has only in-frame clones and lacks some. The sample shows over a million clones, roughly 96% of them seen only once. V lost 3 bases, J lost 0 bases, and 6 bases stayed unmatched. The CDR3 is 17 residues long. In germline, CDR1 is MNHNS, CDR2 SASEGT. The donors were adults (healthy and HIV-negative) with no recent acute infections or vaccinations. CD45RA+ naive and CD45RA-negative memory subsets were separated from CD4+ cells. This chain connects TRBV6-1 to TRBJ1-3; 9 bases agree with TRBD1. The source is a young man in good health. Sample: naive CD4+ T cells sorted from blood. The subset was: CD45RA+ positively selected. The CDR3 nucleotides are TGTGCCAGCAGTGAGGGACAGGGAGGGGGCTCTGGAAACACCATATATTTT. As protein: CASSEGQGGGSGNTIYF.